This entry is about one TCR beta chain. The target antigen is unknown. The data were obtained in a study of chemoradiotherapy in HPV16-positive cancers. The study's findings and limits: HPV-responsive T-cell expansion during chemoradiotherapy was linked to improved recurrence-free survival in HPV16-positive patients. Non-HPV-specific T cells did not expand in tumors during treatment, whereas candidate HPV-specific clones and E7-related motifs did.

Sequencing was performed with immunoSEQ multiplex PCR; in TCRdb, only in-frame clones are kept and a portion is missing. Found here are fewer than 30,000 clones, around 94% of them singletons; the top ten hold roughly 2.8%. The CDR3 spans 15 residues. V dropped 4 bases and J dropped 3 bases, with 16 bases sitting between them. The germline V gene has CDR1 MDHEN and CDR2 SYDVKM. The sequence was collected from a human donor with HPV-associated anogenital cancer. This chain uses TRBV28 with TRBJ2-7; D assignment may be TRBD1 or TRBD2 (6 bases each). Collection took place from a patient who underwent chemoradiotherapy. CDR3 in amino acids: CASSSQGRDFYEQYF. The CDR3 nucleotides read TGTGCCAGCAGTTCCCAGGGGCGGGATTTCTACGAGCAGTACTTC.